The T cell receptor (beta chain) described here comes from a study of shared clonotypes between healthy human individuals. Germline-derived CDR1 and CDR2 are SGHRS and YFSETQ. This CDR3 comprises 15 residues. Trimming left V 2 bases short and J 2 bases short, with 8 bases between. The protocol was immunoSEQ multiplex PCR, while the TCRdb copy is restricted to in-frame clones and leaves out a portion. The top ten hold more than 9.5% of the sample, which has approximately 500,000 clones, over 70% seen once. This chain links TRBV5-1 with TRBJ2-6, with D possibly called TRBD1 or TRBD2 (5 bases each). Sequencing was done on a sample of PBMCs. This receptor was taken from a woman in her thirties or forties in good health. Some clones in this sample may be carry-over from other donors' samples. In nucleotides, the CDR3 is TGCGCCAGCAGCTTCTCGGGGCCTGGGGCCAACGTCCTGACTTTC. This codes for CASSFSGPGANVLTF.